This TCR beta chain was observed in a study of control samples from healthy donors and cancer patients. Sequencing used immunoSEQ multiplex PCR; TCRdb keeps in-frame clones, though not all of them. The sample includes approximately 80,000 clones, 75% to 95% of them seen just once. The V gene's germline CDR1 is SEHNR and CDR2 FQNEAQ (reference sequence). The CDR3 covers 15 residues. V shed 3 bases and J 5 bases; nucleotides not matched to a gene: 6. V and J are TRBV7-9 and TRBJ2-3, with TRBD2 matching over 9 bases. This TCR was sampled from a young man in good health. Specimen: blood. In nucleotides, the CDR3 is TGTGCCAGCAGCTTGGCGGGAGGGCAGGGAGATACGCAGTATTTT. This gives the protein CASSLAGGQGDTQYF. Based on the CDR3 plus reference TRBV7-9 and TRBJ2-3, the full variable domain is DTGVSQNPRHKITKRGQNVTFRCDPISEHNRLYWYRQTLGQGPEFLTYFQNEAQLEKSRLLSDRFSAERPKGSFSTLEIQRTEQGDSAMYLCASSLAGGQGDTQYFGPGTRLTVL.